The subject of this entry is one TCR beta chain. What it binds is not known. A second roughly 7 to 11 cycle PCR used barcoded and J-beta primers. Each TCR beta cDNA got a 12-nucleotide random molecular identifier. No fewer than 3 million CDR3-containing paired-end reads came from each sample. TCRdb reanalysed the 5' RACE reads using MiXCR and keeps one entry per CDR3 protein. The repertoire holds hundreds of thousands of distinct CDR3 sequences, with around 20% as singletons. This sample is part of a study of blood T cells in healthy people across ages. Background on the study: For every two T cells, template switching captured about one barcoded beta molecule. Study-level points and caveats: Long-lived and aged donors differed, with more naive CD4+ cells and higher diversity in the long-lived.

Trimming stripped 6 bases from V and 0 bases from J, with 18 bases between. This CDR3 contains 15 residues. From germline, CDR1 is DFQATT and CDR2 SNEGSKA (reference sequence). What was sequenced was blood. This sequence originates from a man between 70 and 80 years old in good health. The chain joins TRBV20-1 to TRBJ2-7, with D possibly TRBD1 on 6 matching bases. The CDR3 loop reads CSAIAKDRLSYEQYF. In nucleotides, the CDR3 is TGCAGTGCGATAGCGAAGGACAGACTCTCCTACGAGCAGTACTTC.